These 18 T cell receptor beta chains originate from one sample sequenced in a study of OX40 agonist ivuxolimab in advanced cancers. The repertoire was sequenced with immunoSEQ multiplex PCR; TCRdb's copy has only in-frame clones and lacks some. This sample has tens of thousands of clones, with about 87% found just once. This specimen consisted of CD4+ or CD8+ T cells sorted from blood, obtained in a trial of the OX40 agonist ivuxolimab. The receptor source for this set is an adult with an advanced solid tumor such as melanoma, head and neck, liver or kidney cancer.

V gene TRBV27 combines with J gene TRBJ2-7; 11 bases fit TRBD1. The ends lost 5 bases at V and 0 bases at J; junction bases unmatched: 3. The CDR3 totals 15 residues. Germline assignment: CDR1 MNHEY and CDR2 SMNVEV (reference sequence). CDR3 nucleotides: TGTGCCAGCAGTCTAGGGACAGGGGGCTCCTACGAGCAGTACTTC. It codes for CASSLGTGGSYEQYF.

This chain joins TRBV28 and TRBJ2-4, with TRBD1 matching 7 bases. This CDR3 region has 15 residues. V lost 3 bases to trimming and J lost 7 bases; unmatched junction nucleotides: 9. Germline lookup yields CDR1 MDHEN and CDR2 SYDVKM. As DNA, the CDR3 is TGTGCCAGCAGTTTTCTCTCCGACAGGGAGAACATTCAGTACTTC. Its translation: CASSFLSDRENIQYF.

This clone showed up just once. The V and J genes are TRBV27 and TRBJ2-5; TRBD2 agrees at 10 bases. Looked up from germline, CDR1 is MNHEY and CDR2 is SMNVEV (reference sequence). Trimming took 6 bases from V and 3 from J; bases not matched to a gene: 7. The CDR3 totals 15 residues. CDR3 sequence reads: CASSTGTSAKETQYF. CDR3 coding DNA: TGTGCCAGCAGCACCGGGACTAGCGCCAAAGAGACCCAGTACTTC.

The chain has TRBV11-1 and TRBJ2-7; 8 bases are a match to TRBD1. Germline assignment: CDR1 SGHAT and CDR2 FQDESV (reference sequence). V gave up 0 bases and J gave up 4 bases; unmatched junction bases: 2. This CDR3 is 14 amino acids long. Here the CDR3 DNA reads TGTGCCAGCAGCTTAGCCGGGACAGGATACGAGCAGTACTTC. Encoded protein: CASSLAGTGYEQYF.

This chain joins TRBV14 and TRBJ2-2; D is ambiguous. In germline, CDR1 is SGHDN, CDR2 FVKESK. The CDR3 totals 14 residues. V lost 1 base, J lost 4 bases, and 7 bases lay in between. The CDR3 sequence: CASSQVWGTGELFF. For the CDR3, the DNA is TGTGCCAGCAGCCAAGTATGGGGCACCGGGGAGCTGTTTTTT.

The chain joins TRBV19 to TRBJ2-2; tentatively, D is TRBD2 (6 bases). Trimming stripped 6 bases from V and 6 bases from J, with 14 bases between. Germline V gene sequence: CDR1 LNHDA, CDR2 SQIVND (reference sequence). The CDR3 is 14 amino acids. The CDR3 protein is CASRAGGLAGELFF. DNA of the CDR3: TGTGCCAGTAGGGCCGGAGGGCTCGCCGGGGAGCTGTTTTTT.

The chain has TRBV4-1 and TRBJ1-1, with 10 nucleotides matching TRBD1. CDR3 length equals 16 residues. Per germline, CDR1 MGHRA and CDR2 YSYEKL. The J segment lost 10 bases and the V segment lost 3 bases, leaving 14 bases of the junction unmatched. The CDR3 spells CASSQFPGQGSQGAFF. Here the CDR3 DNA reads TGCGCCAGCAGCCAGTTTCCGGGACAGGGGTCCCAAGGAGCTTTCTTT.

Details on this clone: In the same sample, other DNA sequences code for this CDR3. CDR3 DNA: TGTGCCAGCAGCCTAGGGGGCACAGATACGCAGTATTTT. Its translation is CASSLGGTDTQYF. This chain connects TRBV27 to TRBJ2-3, with D perhaps TRBD1 (5 bases). Trimming shortened V by 6 bases and J by 1 base, and 8 bases separated the two germline ends. Germline V gives CDR1 MNHEY, CDR2 SMNVEV (reference sequence). The CDR3 extends over 13 amino acids.

The V call is TRBV28, the J call TRBJ1-1; weak D call: TRBD1 (5 bases). CDR3 size: 11 residues. The germline CDR1 and CDR2 sequences are MDHEN and SYDVKM. V shed 7 bases and J shed 6 bases, with 9 bases lying between them. DNA of the CDR3: TGTGCCAGCACGAAGGGACCTGAAGCTTTCTTT. Encoded protein: CASTKGPEAFF.

J is TRBJ2-1 and V is TRBV5-5; TRBD2 agrees at 13 bases. CDR1 is SGHKS and CDR2 is YYEKEE in the germline V gene (reference sequence). The V segment lost 2 bases and the J segment 5 bases; nucleotides outside the gene matches: 4. The CDR3 consists of 16 residues. The DNA for the CDR3 is TGTGCCAGCAGCTTTTGGGGGACTAGCGGGAACAATGAGCAGTTCTTC. Protein: CASSFWGTSGNNEQFF.

The chain links TRBV2 to TRBJ2-7; 11 nucleotides line up with TRBD2. V was pared by 6 bases and J by 0 bases, with 13 bases of the junction left unmatched. The CDR3 sequence is 18 residues long. From germline, CDR1 is SNHLY and CDR2 FYNNEI. The CDR3 DNA is TGTGCCAGCAGCGGGGCCCCCCTAGCGGGAGGCCTCTCCTACGAGCAGTACTTC. It yields the protein CASSGAPLAGGLSYEQYF. The full variable domain, its missing parts supplied by reference TRBV2 and TRBJ2-7, is EPEVTQTPSHQVTQMGQEVILRCVPISNHLYFYWYRQILGQKVEFLVSFYNNEISEKSEIFDDQFSVERPDGSNFTLKIRSTKLEDSAMYFCASSGAPLAGGLSYEQYFGPGTRLTVT.

The CDR3 reads CASSKAVQGLSSYEQYF. The CDR3, as DNA: TGTGCCAGCAGCAAAGCGGTTCAGGGATTAAGCTCCTACGAGCAGTACTTC. This chain joins TRBV21-1 and TRBJ2-7; the D call TRBD1 from the table was never checked on the DNA. TRBV21-1 is deemed a pseudogene. The CDR3 is 17 residues long.

The chain recombines TRBV4-1 with TRBJ2-7; TRBD2 agrees at 11 bases. Germline CDR1 reads MGHRA; CDR2 reads YSYEKL. V shed 2 bases, J shed 4 bases, and the junction held 7 bases outside the gene matches. This CDR3 has 16 residues. CDR3 in amino acids: CASSQLAGGPGYEQYF. The CDR3, as DNA: TGCGCCAGCAGCCAATTAGCGGGAGGGCCGGGGTACGAGCAGTACTTC.

This clone has just a few counts. The chain is built from TRBV10-3 and TRBJ2-7, with 10 bases identical to TRBD1. J lost 5 bases, V lost 6 bases, and 1 base had no gene match. The CDR3 sequence is 12 residues long. Germline V gene data show CDR1 as ENHRY and CDR2 as SYGVKD. The CDR3 protein is CAIRGTGDEQYF. Here the CDR3 DNA reads TGTGCCATCAGGGGGACAGGGGACGAGCAGTACTTC.

Only one count was recorded for this clone. This rearrangement joins TRBV15 to TRBJ2-1; D possibly uses TRBD1 or TRBD2 (6 bases each). This CDR3 contains 13 residues. The V gene lost 1 base and the J gene lost 10 bases, with 11 bases spanning the gap. Germline V CDR1 and CDR2: LNHNV, YYDKDF (reference sequence). The CDR3, as DNA: TGTGCCACCAGCAGAGGGGGGGCCAGAGAGCAGTTCTTC. It translates to CATSRGGAREQFF.

The chain has TRBV2 and TRBJ1-1; 10 bases are shared with TRBD1. This CDR3 spans 13 amino acids. V gave up 5 bases and J gave up 5 bases; unmatched junction bases: 2. CDR1 and CDR2 from the germline V gene are SNHLY and FYNNEI. Written as DNA, the CDR3 is TGTGCCAGCAGTCCGGGACAGGGGACTGAAGCTTTCTTT. Its translation is CASSPGQGTEAFF.

The V call is TRBV7-6, the J call TRBJ2-4, with 7 bases lining up with TRBD1. The CDR3 covers 15 residues. V was clipped by 3 bases and J by 4 bases; unmatched bases: 6. Germline V gene sequence: CDR1 SGHVS, CDR2 FNYEAQ. The CDR3 is CASSLGDSNKNIQYF. For the CDR3, the DNA is TGTGCCAGCAGCTTGGGGGACAGCAATAAAAACATTCAGTACTTC.

This chain links TRBV5-6 with TRBJ1-1; D unclear. This CDR3 has 14 amino acids. V gave up 0 bases and J gave up 2 bases, with 8 bases separating them. CDR1 and CDR2 (germline): SGHDT, YYEEEE. CDR3 nucleotides: TGTGCCAGCAGCTTGGAGTTCTCTAACACTGAAGCTTTCTTT. It yields the protein CASSLEFSNTEAFF.